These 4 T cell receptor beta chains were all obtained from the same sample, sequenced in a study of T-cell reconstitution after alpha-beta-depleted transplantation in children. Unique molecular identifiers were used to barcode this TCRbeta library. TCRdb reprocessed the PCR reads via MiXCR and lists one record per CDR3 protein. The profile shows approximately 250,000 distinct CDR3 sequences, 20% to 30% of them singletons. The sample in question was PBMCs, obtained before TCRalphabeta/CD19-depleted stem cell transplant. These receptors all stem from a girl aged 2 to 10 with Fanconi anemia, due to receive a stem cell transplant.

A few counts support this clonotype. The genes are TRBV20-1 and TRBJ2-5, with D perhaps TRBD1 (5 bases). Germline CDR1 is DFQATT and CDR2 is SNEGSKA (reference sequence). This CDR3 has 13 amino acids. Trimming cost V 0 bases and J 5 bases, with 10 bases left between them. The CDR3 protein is CSARDSRGETQYF. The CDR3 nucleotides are TGCAGTGCTAGAGATTCAAGGGGCGAGACCCAGTACTTC.

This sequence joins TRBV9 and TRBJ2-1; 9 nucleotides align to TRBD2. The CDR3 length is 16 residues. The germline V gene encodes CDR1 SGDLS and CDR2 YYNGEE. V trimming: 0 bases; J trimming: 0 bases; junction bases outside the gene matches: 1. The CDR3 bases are TGTGCCAGCAGCGTAGGCGGGGGGGACTCCTACAATGAGCAGTTCTTC. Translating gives CASSVGGGDSYNEQFF.

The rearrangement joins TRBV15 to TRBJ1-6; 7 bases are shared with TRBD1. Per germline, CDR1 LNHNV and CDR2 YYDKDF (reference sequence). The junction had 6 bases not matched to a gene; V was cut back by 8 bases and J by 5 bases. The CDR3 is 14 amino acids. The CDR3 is CATGGQRNNSPLHF. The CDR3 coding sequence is TGTGCCACCGGGGGACAGCGAAATAATTCACCCCTCCACTTT.

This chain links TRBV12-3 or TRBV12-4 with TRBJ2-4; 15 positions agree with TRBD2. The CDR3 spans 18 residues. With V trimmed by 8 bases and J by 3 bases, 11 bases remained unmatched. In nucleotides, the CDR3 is TGTGCCAGCCGCCATGGGACTAGCGGGGGGCCCTTCAAAAACATTCAGTACTTC. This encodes CASRHGTSGGPFKNIQYF.